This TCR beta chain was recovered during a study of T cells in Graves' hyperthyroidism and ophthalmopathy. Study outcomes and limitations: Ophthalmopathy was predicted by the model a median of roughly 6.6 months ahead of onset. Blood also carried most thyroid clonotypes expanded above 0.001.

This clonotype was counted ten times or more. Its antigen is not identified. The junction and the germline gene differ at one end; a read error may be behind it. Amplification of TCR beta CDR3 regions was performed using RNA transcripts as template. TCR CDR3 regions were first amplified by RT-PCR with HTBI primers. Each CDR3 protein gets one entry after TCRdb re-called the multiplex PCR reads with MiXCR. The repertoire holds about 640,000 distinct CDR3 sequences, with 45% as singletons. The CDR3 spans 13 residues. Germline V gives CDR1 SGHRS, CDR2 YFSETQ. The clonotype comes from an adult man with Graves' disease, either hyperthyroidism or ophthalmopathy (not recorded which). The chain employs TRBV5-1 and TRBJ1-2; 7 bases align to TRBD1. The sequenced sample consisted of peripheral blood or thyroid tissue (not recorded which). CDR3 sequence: CASSLGTDYGYTF. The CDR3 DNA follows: TGTGCCAGCAGCTTAGGGACAGACTATGGCTACACCTTC.